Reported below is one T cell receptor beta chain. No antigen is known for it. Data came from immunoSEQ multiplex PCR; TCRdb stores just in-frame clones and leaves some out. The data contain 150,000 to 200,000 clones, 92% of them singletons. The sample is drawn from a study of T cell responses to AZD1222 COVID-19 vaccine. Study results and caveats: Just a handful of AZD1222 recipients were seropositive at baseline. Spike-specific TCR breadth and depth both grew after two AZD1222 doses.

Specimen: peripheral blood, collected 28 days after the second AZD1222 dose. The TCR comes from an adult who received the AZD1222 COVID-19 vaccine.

CDR3 region: CASSYLRGGKLFF. CDR3 bases: TGTGCCAGCAGTTACCTGAGGGGCGGAAAACTGTTTTTT. V gene TRBV6-2 or TRBV6-3 combines with J gene TRBJ1-4; tentatively, D is TRBD1 (5 bases). V was clipped by 2 bases and J by 10 bases, with 11 bases between them. This CDR3 is built from 13 residues. Germline-derived CDR1 and CDR2 are MNHEY and SVGEGT.